This paragraph covers one TCR beta chain sequence. MiXCR was run by TCRdb on the 5' RACE reads, yielding one entry per CDR3 protein. The sample carries around 200,000 distinct CDR3 sequences, approximately 18% recorded once. These data originate in a study of T-cell memory formation after mild COVID-19. Germline CDR1 is SEHNR and CDR2 is FQNEAQ (reference sequence). V shed 1 base and J shed 7 bases, with 10 bases lying between them. This CDR3 comprises 13 residues. The TCR sequence derives from a man in his late teens or twenties who had mild COVID-19 (a few samples of this study predate the infection). Cell type and time point are not known. The sample was PBMCs or a T cell subset sorted from them (not recorded which). The chain couples TRBV7-9 to TRBJ2-5; the D is unclear. CDR3 DNA: TGTGCCAGCAGCTTAGACCACGCAGGGACCCAGTACTTC. Translation: CASSLDHAGTQYF.